This paragraph reports one T cell receptor (beta chain). It lacks a known antigen. No much larger clone is present one base from it, and per-base qualities are unavailable. Sequenced on an Illumina NovaSeq 6000. TCRalpha and TCRbeta cDNA libraries were constructed by 5'RACE with constant-segment primers, with sample barcodes and unique molecular identifiers being introduced. Trizol reagent was used to extract RNA from every sample. Amplification of the libraries took two PCR steps, and the second step added a second sample barcode plus Illumina TruSeq adapters. Sequencing of the libraries was done on an Illumina NovaSeq, producing 2 x 150 bp paired-end reads. From the authors' description of their analysis: Demultiplexing of reads and collapsing into UMI-guided consensus sequences were performed with migec v1.2.7. Using mixcr v2.1.11, the UMI consensuses were aligned to TRA and TRB V and J templates and assembled into clonotypes. A clonotype was counted as expanded or contracted only if both edgeR and NoisET called the change significant, with noise models trained on biological replicates. For edgeR calls, a false discovery rate-adjusted p below 0.01 and a log2 fold-change threshold of 1 were applied. As an exploratory analysis of dynamics, max-normalized trajectories of the 1000 most abundant clonotypes were examined by PCA with hierarchical clustering. The CD4 or CD8 phenotype of responding clones was assigned using the separately sequenced CD4+ and CD8+ repertoires. TCRdb itself trimmed the public reads at Q25 with fastp, ran MiXCR and retained productive beta chains. Rows merge per CDR3 protein into single entries with the most common DNA and genes. The V and J calls reflect TCRdb's pipeline rather than the authors' work. A total of about 430,000 distinct CDR3 sequences appear in this sample, 24% of them only once. Roughly 8.9% of the sample is in the top ten clones.

These data belong to a study of T-cell memory formation after mild COVID-19 (dated by TCRdb to 2020 to 2023). Study-level background: TCR sequence clusters from the two donors were found to be largely donor specific. Longitudinal TCRalpha and TCRbeta repertoire sequencing tracked T-cell clones expanding and contracting after mild COVID-19 in a couple of donors. The cohort was made up of two young adult volunteers, one female and one male, who were previously healthy. Overall study results and their limits: The study covered only a couple of mild cases, and larger cohorts including severe cases with pre-infection samples were considered necessary. Whether the second-wave clones peaking on day 37 were SARS-CoV-2 specific was not confirmed. Clones contracting from day 15 to 85 had balanced CD4/CD8 phenotypes, while a second wave expanding from day 15 to 37 was biased towards CD4+. Contracting CD4+ clones turned up mainly in the CM and EM memory subsets, whereas EMRA was where CD8+ clones were enriched. The detection of some responding clones in pre-infection memory suggests that pre-existing cross-reactive memory T cells joined the SARS-CoV-2 response.

Sequences MNHNS (CDR1) and SASEGT (CDR2) are obtained from the germline V gene. The trim is 5 bases for V and 8 bases for J, with a gap of 7 bases between the germline ends. Including the terminal cysteine and phenylalanine, the CDR3 comprises 11 residues. The sequence is cut down to CDR3 DNA, 33 bases in frame from base 1. PBMCs were isolated by Ficoll-Paque density gradient centrifugation. This receptor chain uses TRBV6-1 and TRBJ2-1; confidence is insufficient to name the D gene. Sequencing was carried out using PBMCs or a T cell subset sorted from them (not recorded which). This clonotype was obtained from an adult woman who had mild COVID-19 (a few samples of this study predate the infection). The sample titles of this study are shuffled in the database, so cell type and time point are left out; the donor was told from shared clones. The sequence in DNA is TGTGCCAGCAGTAAGTGGGATGAGCAGTTCTTC. It translates as CASSKWDEQFF.